This record covers a single TCR beta chain. Clones were sequenced by immunoSEQ multiplex PCR, and TCRdb holds only the in-frame ones, with some missing. Among around 40,000 clones listed, roughly 90% were seen once. This sample stems from a study of PD-L1 blockade in urothelial cancer. The germline V gene has CDR1 SGHRS and CDR2 YFSETQ. V dropped 0 bases and J dropped 6; count of bases not matched to a gene: 11. The CDR3 consists of 18 residues. The input for sequencing was PBMCs, taken around atezolizumab (anti-PD-L1) treatment. The source of this sequence is a man aged 60-69 years with urothelial cancer. The V gene is TRBV5-1, the J gene TRBJ2-1; 11 bases match TRBD2. In nucleotides, the CDR3 is TGCGCCAGCAGCTTGGCCCGCCGTCTAGCGGGGGGCTTCAATGAGCAGTTCTTC. Amino acids: CASSLARRLAGGFNEQFF.